Given below is one TCR beta chain in context. Its specific antigen is unknown. There are no base qualities to consult, and no much larger clone falls within one base. Patients with a history of autoimmune disease or receiving systemic immunosuppression were excluded from the trial. Peripheral blood for TCR sequencing was drawn from every dose cohort at baseline, at cycle 4 day 1 and at cycle 7 day 1. The samples were taken from a phase I, first-in-human, multicenter, open-label dose-escalation trial of ivuxolimab. Adults with locally advanced or metastatic head and neck squamous cell, hepatocellular, melanoma or renal cell carcinoma were enrolled in the trial. Before TCR sequencing, CD4+ and CD8+ T cells were separately sorted from peripheral blood. Genomic DNA was isolated from the sorted cells so that the TCRbeta CDR3 region could be sequenced. The immunoSEQ Assay was used for sequencing of TCRbeta CDR3 regions. The table comes from immuneACCESS by way of TCRdb, which keeps in-frame sequences with V and J called. Part of the clones is missing from these tables; in studies checked, under half for an unresolved V gene and the rest for unknown reasons. This sample holds 65,000 to 80,000 clones; 91% were observed only once. The ten most abundant clones make up about 14% of the sample.

The data were obtained in a study of OX40 agonist ivuxolimab in advanced cancers. For the study in its entirety: Ivuxolimab was an agonistic, fully human IgG2 monoclonal antibody directed against OX40 (CD134), a costimulatory receptor. Of the approximately 50 dose-escalation patients, hepatocellular carcinoma was present in some 19, melanoma in around 15, renal cell carcinoma in 9 and head and neck cancer in 9. The purpose of peripheral TCRbeta sequencing was to test whether ivuxolimab changed TCR sequence diversity and led to clonal T-cell expansion. Partial responses occurred in three dose-escalation patients, of whom one had hepatocellular carcinoma and two had cutaneous melanoma. Patients were allowed to have had prior anti-PD-1, anti-PD-L1 or anti-CTLA-4 therapy, and around 40% of the dose-escalation patients had previously received checkpoint inhibitors. Intravenous ivuxolimab was administered to patients every 2 weeks at six dose levels: 0.01, 0.1, 0.3, 1.5, 3 and 10 mg/kg. The paper covers the monotherapy dose-escalation part of the phase I ivuxolimab trial, which included N of about 50 patients. The dose-escalation cohort was 82.7% male with a mean age of about 65 years, ranging from about 20 to 85.

The germline V gene (reference sequence) gives CDR1 as MNHEY and CDR2 as SMNVEV. Counted from cysteine to phenylalanine, this CDR3 has 15 amino acids. The retained sequence is limited to the CDR3, 45 bases, with the frame set at the first base. The junction shows trimming of 5 bases on V and 1 base on J, plus 14 bases between the germline ends. Summary of the overall study and its limitations: In partial responders in the 0.1-3.0 mg/kg groups, normalized peripheral clonal expansion was found to be among the lowest, especially among CD8+ T cells. Antigen specificity was not determined for the clonally expanded peripheral T cells. After ivuxolimab, expanded clones were on average more numerous among CD8+ T cells than among CD4+ T cells. At doses of 0.1 to 3.0 mg/kg, clonal expansion of both CD4+ and CD8+ T cells in blood was seen between baseline and week 6. Low levels of normalized T-cell clonal expansion were also shown by some nonresponding patients.

The sequence came from an adult with an advanced solid tumor such as melanoma, head and neck, liver or kidney cancer. The sequences come from CD4+ or CD8+ T cells sorted from blood, collected in a trial of the OX40 agonist ivuxolimab. Recombination connected TRBV27 to TRBJ1-2; perhaps TRBD1 is the D gene, with 5 bases matching. The CDR3 region has the sequence CASSLGHALNYGYTF. DNA sequence: TGTGCCAGCAGTCTAGGACACGCGCTTAACTATGGCTACACCTTC.